A single sample is the source of the 4 T cell receptor beta chains below, sequenced in a study of long-term antiretroviral therapy in people with HIV. Researchers ran immunoSEQ v3.0 at survey level. Clones were read by immunoSEQ multiplex PCR, and TCRdb kept only the in-frame ones, dropping some. The sample holds some 28,000 clones; approximately 86% are singletons and the top ten take 7.5% to 10%. Sample: unsorted PBMCs, taken 3 years after starting antiretroviral therapy. The receptors stem from a man aged 35 to 55 with HIV.

This clone was seen a handful of times. V gene TRBV6-4 combines with J gene TRBJ1-2; D unclear. The CDR3 sequence is 13 residues long. The germline CDR1 and CDR2 sequences are MRHNA and SNTAGT. The germline V and J ends were trimmed by 2 bases and 0 bases, with 4 bases remaining between them. The CDR3 DNA follows: TGTGCCAGCAGTGACGGAGCTAACTATGGCTACACCTTC. Amino acids: CASSDGANYGYTF.

In the case of this clone: Other DNA sequences in this sample translate to the same CDR3. Here the CDR3 reads CASSPSNEQFF. The DNA of the CDR3 is TGTGCCAGCTCACCAAGCAATGAGCAGTTCTTC. This chain links TRBV18 with TRBJ2-1; D gene ambiguous. The ends were cut back, 2 bases at V and 6 bases at J, with 2 bases in the middle. CDR3 length: 11 amino acids. Germline V gene sequence: CDR1 KGHSH, CDR2 LQKENI.

This sequence joins TRBV29-1 and TRBJ2-3; TRBD2 might be the D (5 bases). Germline V CDR1 and CDR2: SQVTM, ANQGSEA. The CDR3 covers 14 residues. Trimming removed 5 bases at V and 2 bases at J, with 14 bases between. CDR3: CSVTGSAHTDTQYF. DNA of the CDR3: TGCAGCGTTACTGGTAGCGCCCACACAGATACGCAGTATTTT.

The chain carries TRBV6-6 and TRBJ2-1; maybe TRBD1 (6 bases). Deletions cut 5 bases from V and 7 bases from J, with 15 bases between. The CDR3 covers 14 residues. CDR1 and CDR2 (germline): MNHNY, SVGAGI (reference sequence). CDR3 coding DNA: TGTGCCAGCAGTCGAACCGTGGGGGCTAATGAGCAGTTCTTC. As protein: CASSRTVGANEQFF.